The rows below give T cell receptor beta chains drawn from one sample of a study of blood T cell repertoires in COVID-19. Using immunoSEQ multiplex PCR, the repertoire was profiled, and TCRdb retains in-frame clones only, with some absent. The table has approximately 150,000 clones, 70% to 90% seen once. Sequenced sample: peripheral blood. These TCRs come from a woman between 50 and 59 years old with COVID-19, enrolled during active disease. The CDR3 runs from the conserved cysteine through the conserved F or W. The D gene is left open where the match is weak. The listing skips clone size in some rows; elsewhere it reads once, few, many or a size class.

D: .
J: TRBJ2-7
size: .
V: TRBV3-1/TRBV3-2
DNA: TGTGCCAGCAGCCAAGGGGACATTACCTACGAGCAGTACTTC
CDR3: CASSQGDITYEQYF

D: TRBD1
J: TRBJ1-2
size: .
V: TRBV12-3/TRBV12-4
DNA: TGTGCCAGCGGACAGGCCAACTATGGCTACACCTTC
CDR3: CASGQANYGYTF

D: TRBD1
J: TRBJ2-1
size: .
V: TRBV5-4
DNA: TGTGCCAGCAGCACCGGGACAGAGTCCTACAATGAGCAGTTCTTC
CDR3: CASSTGTESYNEQFF

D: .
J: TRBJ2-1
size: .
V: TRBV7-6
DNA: TGTGCCAGCAGCCGGAGCAATGAGCAGTTCTTC
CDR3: CASSRSNEQFF

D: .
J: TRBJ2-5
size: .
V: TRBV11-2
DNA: TGTGCCAGCAGCCCCTACCCCACAGGGATATACCAAGAGACCCAGTACTTC
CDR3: CASSPYPTGIYQETQYF

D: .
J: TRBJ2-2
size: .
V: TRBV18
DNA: TGTGCCAGCTCACCTCGGAGGGAGAACACCGGGGAGCTGTTTTTT
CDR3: CASSPRRENTGELFF

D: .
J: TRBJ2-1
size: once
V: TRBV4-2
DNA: TGTGCCAGCAGCCAAGACCGACAGGTCTCCTACAATGAGCAGTTCTTC
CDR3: CASSQDRQVSYNEQFF

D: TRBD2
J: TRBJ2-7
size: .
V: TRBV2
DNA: TGTGCCAGCGGGGGACTAGCGGGGAACTCCTACGAGCAGTACTTC
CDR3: CASGGLAGNSYEQYF

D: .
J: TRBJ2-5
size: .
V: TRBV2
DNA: TGTGCCAGCAGTGAAGCTTCGACCGGCGGGGCCCAGTACTTC
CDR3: CASSEASTGGAQYF

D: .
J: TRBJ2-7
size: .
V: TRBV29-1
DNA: TGCAGCGTTGAAAACACAGTCTCCTACGAGCAGTACTTC
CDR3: CSVENTVSYEQYF

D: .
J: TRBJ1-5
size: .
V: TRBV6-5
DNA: TGTGCCAGCAGCAGTGACAGGTATAGCAATCAGCCCCAGCATTTT
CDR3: CASSSDRYSNQPQHF

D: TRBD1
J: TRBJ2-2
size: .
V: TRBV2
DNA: TGTGCCAGCAGCGGGGGGACAGGGGCCTCGAACACCGGGGAGCTGTTTTTT
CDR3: CASSGGTGASNTGELFF

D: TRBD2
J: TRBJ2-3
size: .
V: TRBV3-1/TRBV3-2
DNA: TGTGCCAGCAGCCACCCCCCCGGCGGGGGGGCAACCGATACGCAGTATTTT
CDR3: CASSHPPGGGATDTQYF

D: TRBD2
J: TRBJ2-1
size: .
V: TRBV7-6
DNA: TGTGCCAGCAGCTTAGCGGCGGGACTAGCGGAGTCCTACAATGAGCAGTTCTTC
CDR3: CASSLAAGLAESYNEQFF

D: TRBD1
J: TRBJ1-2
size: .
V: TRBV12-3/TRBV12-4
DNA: TGTGCCACAACATTGACAGGGGGCTGGGGCTACACCTTC
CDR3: CATTLTGGWGYTF

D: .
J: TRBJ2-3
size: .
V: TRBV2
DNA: TGTGCCAGCAGGCTATCGACATCTAGCACAGATACGCAGTATTTT
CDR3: CASRLSTSSTDTQYF

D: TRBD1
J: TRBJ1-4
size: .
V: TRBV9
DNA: TGTGCCAGCAGCGGGGGACAGATGTCTTCAACTAATGAAAAACTGTTTTTT
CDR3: CASSGGQMSSTNEKLFF

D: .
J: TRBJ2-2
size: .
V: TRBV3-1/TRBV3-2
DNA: TGTGCCAGCAGCCCAATTACACCGTACGCGAACACCGGGGAGCTGTTTTTT
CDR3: CASSPITPYANTGELFF

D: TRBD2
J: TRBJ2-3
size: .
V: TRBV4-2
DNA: TGTGCCAGCAGCCAAGAAGGGGCGGGGGGGAGCACAGATACGCAGTATTTT
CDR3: CASSQEGAGGSTDTQYF

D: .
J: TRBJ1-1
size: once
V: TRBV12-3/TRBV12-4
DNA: TGTGCCAGCAGACCGGGAGGAAGAACTGAAGCTTTCTTT
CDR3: CASRPGGRTEAFF

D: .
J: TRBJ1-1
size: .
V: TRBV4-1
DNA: TGCGCCAGCAGCCAGAGTGCCCTCGACAGGCGTACCCAAGCTTTCTTT
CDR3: CASSQSALDRRTQAFF

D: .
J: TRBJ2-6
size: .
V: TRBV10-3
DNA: TGTGCCATCAGTGTAAGCGGCACCCTAGGTGGGGCCAACGTCCTGACTTTC
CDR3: CAISVSGTLGGANVLTF

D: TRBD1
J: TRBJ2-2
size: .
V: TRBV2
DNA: TGTGCCAGCACCCTAGGGACAGCATTCACCGGGGAGCTGTTTTTT
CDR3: CASTLGTAFTGELFF

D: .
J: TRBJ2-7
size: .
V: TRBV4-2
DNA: TGTGCCAGCAGCCCGGGACTCCAATCCTACGAGCAGTACTTC
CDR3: CASSPGLQSYEQYF

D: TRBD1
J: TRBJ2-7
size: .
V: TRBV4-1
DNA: TGCGCCAGCAGCCAAGAAGGGAACAGGGGGGCTCGCGAGCAGTACTTC
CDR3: CASSQEGNRGAREQYF

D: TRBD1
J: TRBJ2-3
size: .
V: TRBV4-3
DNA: TGCGCCAGCAGCCACTGGACAGGGGAACAGGGAGATACGCAGTATTTT
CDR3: CASSHWTGEQGDTQYF

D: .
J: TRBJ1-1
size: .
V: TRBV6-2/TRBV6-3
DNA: TGTGCCAGCAGTTACGGCAGAACCCCAGAAGCTTTCTTT
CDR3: CASSYGRTPEAFF

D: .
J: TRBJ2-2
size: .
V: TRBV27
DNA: TGTGCCAGCAGTTTATTGGGGGCGGGCGGGGAGCTGTTTTTT
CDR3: CASSLLGAGGELFF

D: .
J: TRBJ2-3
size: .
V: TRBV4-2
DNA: TGTGCCAGCAGCCAAGATCGAATTAGTTCAGATACGCAGTATTTT
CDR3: CASSQDRISSDTQYF

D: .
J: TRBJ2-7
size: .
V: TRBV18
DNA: TGTGCCAGCTCACCACCGGTGACTAGCTCCTACGAGCAGTACTTC
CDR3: CASSPPVTSSYEQYF

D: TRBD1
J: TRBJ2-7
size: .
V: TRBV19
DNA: TGTGCCAGTAGGGCCGGGGACAGTTCCTACGAGCAGTACTTC
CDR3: CASRAGDSSYEQYF

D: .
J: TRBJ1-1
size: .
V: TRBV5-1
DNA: TGCGCCAGCAGCCCCACAGGCTCCACTGAAGCTTTCTTT
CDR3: CASSPTGSTEAFF

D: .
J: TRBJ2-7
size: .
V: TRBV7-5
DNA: TGTGCCAGAAGCTTAGGGCGAGGGATGGTTAGCTTC
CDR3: CARSLGRGMVSF

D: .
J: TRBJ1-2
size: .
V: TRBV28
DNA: TGTGCCAGCGGAGACGGCTATGGCTACACCTTC
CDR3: CASGDGYGYTF

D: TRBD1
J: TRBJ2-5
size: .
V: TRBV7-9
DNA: TGTGCCAGCAGCCCGGACAGGTTCCAAGAGACCCAGTACTTC
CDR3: CASSPDRFQETQYF

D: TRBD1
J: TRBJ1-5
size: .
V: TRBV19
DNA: TGTGCCAGTAGTATGGGACAGGGCCTATATAGCAATCAGCCCCAGCATTTT
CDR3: CASSMGQGLYSNQPQHF

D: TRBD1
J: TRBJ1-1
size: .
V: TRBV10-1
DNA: TGCGCCAGCAGTGGGGACAGGGTGAACACTGAAGCTTTCTTT
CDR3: CASSGDRVNTEAFF

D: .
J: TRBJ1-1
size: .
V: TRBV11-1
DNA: TGTGCCAGCAGCTTAAGGGGGATGAACACTGAAGCTTTCTTT
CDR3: CASSLRGMNTEAFF

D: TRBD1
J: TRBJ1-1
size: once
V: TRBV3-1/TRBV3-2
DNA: TGTGCCAGCAGCCGGGGACAGATGAACACTGAAGCTTTCTTT
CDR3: CASSRGQMNTEAFF

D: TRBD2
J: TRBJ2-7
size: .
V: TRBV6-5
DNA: TGTGCCAGCAGTTACCAGCGGGGGGAGTACGAGCAGTACTTC
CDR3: CASSYQRGEYEQYF

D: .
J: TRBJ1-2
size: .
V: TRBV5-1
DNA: TGCGCCAGCAGCTTTAACAGGGCTGAGGCTGGCTACACCTTC
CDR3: CASSFNRAEAGYTF

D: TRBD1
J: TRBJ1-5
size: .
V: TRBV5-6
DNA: TGTGCCAGCAGCTCAGTGGACAGGGGCAATCAGCCCCAGCATTTT
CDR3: CASSSVDRGNQPQHF

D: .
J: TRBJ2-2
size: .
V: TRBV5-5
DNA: TGTGCCAGCAGCTTTGCGGAGAACACCGGGGAGCTGTTTTTT
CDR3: CASSFAENTGELFF

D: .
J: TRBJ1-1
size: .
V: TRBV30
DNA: TGTGCCTGGAGGAATACAGTGAACACTGAAGCTTTCTTT
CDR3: CAWRNTVNTEAFF

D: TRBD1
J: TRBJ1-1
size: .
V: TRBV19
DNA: TGTGCCAGTAGTATGGGACAGGTGAACACTGAAGCTTTCTTT
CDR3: CASSMGQVNTEAFF

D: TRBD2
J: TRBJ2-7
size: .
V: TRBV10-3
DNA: TGTGCCGTTAGCGGGGGGAGCCCCTACGAGCAGTACTTC
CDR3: CAVSGGSPYEQYF

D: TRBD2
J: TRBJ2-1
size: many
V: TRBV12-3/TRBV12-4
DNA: TGTGCCAGCAGGGGACTAGCCCACAATGAGCAGTTCTTC
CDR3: CASRGLAHNEQFF

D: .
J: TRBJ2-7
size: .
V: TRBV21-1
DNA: TGTGCCAGCAGCAAAAGGAGGTCAGACTTAGGGGAGCAGTACTTC
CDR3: CASSKRRSDLGEQYF

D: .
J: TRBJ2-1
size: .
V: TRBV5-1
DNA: TGCGCCAGCAGCTTTTTCCCGGAGTCCTACAATGAGCAGTTCTTC
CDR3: CASSFFPESYNEQFF

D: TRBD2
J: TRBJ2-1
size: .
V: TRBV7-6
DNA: TGTGCCAGCAGCCGTACTAGCGGGGGGATCTACAATGAGCAGTTCTTC
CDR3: CASSRTSGGIYNEQFF

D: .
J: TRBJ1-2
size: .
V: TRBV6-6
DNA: TGTGCCAGCAGCGGGAATAACTATGGCTACACCTTC
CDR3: CASSGNNYGYTF

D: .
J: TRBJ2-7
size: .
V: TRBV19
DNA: TGTGCCAGTAGTCCAGATACCAGGGGCTTCTACGAGCAGTACTTC
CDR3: CASSPDTRGFYEQYF

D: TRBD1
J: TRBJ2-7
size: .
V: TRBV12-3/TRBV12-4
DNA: TGTGCCAGCACGACAGGGGCCAGCGAGCAGTACTTC
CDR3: CASTTGASEQYF

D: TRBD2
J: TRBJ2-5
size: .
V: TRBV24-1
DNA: TGTGCCACCAGTGATCCGGGACTAGCGGGGGCAGAGACCCAGTACTTC
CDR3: CATSDPGLAGAETQYF

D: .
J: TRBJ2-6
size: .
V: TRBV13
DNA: TGTGCCAGCAGCCTCGGAGCGACTGGGGCCAACGTCCTGACTTTC
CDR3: CASSLGATGANVLTF

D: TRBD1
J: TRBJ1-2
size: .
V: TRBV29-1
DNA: TGCAGCGCCATCAGGGGGAACTATGGCTACACCTTC
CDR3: CSAIRGNYGYTF

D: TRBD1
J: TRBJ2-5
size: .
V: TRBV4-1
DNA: TGCGCCAGCAGCCAAGGCGACAGGGACCAAGAGACCCAGTACTTC
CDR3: CASSQGDRDQETQYF

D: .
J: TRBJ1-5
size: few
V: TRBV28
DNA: TGTGCCAGCGGGGGAGGGGCCGGCAATCAGCCCCAGCATTTT
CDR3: CASGGGAGNQPQHF

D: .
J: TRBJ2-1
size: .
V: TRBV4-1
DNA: TGCGCCAGCAGCCAAGCGGTTTCTGAGCAGTTCTTC
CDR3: CASSQAVSEQFF